These 16 T cell receptor beta chains originate from one sample sequenced in a study of blood T cell repertoires in COVID-19. Some clones are missing from TCRdb's copy, which holds only in-frame ones; the method was immunoSEQ multiplex PCR. The repertoire holds over 250,000 clones, with roughly nine tenths as singletons. Specimen: PBMCs or T cells enriched from blood (not recorded which). The receptors were sampled from a woman in her late teens or twenties who had recovered from COVID-19.

This clone has just one count. The chain couples TRBV4-1 to TRBJ2-4; no clear D. Germline V CDR1 and CDR2: MGHRA, YSYEKL. The CDR3 is 17 amino acids. Trimming pared 6 bases from V and 0 bases from J, leaving 18 bases between. This CDR3 reads CASSRLDGAIAKNIQYF. CDR3 bases: TGCGCCAGCAGTCGTTTAGACGGAGCAATAGCCAAAAACATTCAGTACTTC.

The rearrangement uses TRBV28 and TRBJ1-5; D unclear. V lost 2 bases and J 3 bases, leaving 11 bases between the germline ends. Germline-derived CDR1 and CDR2 are MDHEN and SYDVKM. The CDR3 sequence is 15 residues long. CDR3 region: CASSLEGGINQPQHF. CDR3 sequence (DNA): TGTGCCAGCAGTTTAGAAGGAGGAATCAATCAGCCCCAGCATTTT. The entire variable domain, with the rest obtained from reference TRBV28 and TRBJ1-5, is as follows: DVKVTQSSRYLVKRTGEKVFLECVQDMDHENMFWYRQDPGLGLRLIYFSYDVKMKEKGDIPEGYSVSREKKERFSLILESASTNQTSMYLCASSLEGGINQPQHFGDGTRLSIL.

With respect to this clone: The same CDR3 can be traced to other DNA sequences in this sample. This chain joins TRBV27 and TRBJ1-5; a possible D gene is TRBD1 (6 bases). Germline V gene data show CDR1 as MNHEY and CDR2 as SMNVEV (reference sequence). Trimming took 2 bases from V and 4 from J, leaving 9 bases between them. This CDR3 is 14 amino acids long. CDR3 sequence reads: CASSLRGANQPQHF. CDR3 DNA: TGTGCCAGCAGTTTACGGGGGGCGAATCAGCCCCAGCATTTT.

The V gene is TRBV19, the J gene TRBJ1-2; D possibly corresponds to TRBD1 (6 bases). CDR1 and CDR2 (germline): LNHDA, SQIVND (reference sequence). This CDR3 is 16 amino acids long. The V and J ends lost 2 bases and 4 bases respectively, with 17 bases between them. CDR3 in amino acids: CASSINFPQGSYGYTF. Here the CDR3 DNA reads TGTGCCAGTAGTATAAATTTCCCGCAGGGGTCCTATGGCTACACCTTC.

The table lists this clone with a few counts. This chain joins TRBV19 and TRBJ1-1, with D perhaps matching TRBD1 (5 bases). This CDR3 region has 13 residues. CDR1 is LNHDA, CDR2 SQIVND, per germline (reference sequence). V was shortened by 5 bases and J by 4 bases, with 11 bases between the two germline ends. Here the CDR3 DNA reads TGTGCCAGTAGTCCCCGGACAAGCACTGAAGCTTTCTTT. Translation gives CASSPRTSTEAFF.

The chain joins TRBV6-5 to TRBJ2-7; perhaps TRBD2 as D (5 bases). The V gene lost 6 bases and the J gene lost 6 bases, with 21 bases spanning the gap. CDR1 and CDR2 from the germline V gene are MNHEY and SVGAGI. The CDR3 length is 15 residues. The CDR3 sequence: CASRKPGSPSGEQYF. Written as DNA, the CDR3 is TGTGCCAGCAGAAAACCCGGGTCCCCCAGCGGCGAGCAGTACTTC.

The gene calls are TRBV6-4 and TRBJ2-7; TRBD2 is a possible D gene (5 bases). Germline V gene data show CDR1 as MRHNA and CDR2 as SNTAGT. V was pared by 4 bases and J by 2 bases, with 9 bases between. CDR3 size: 13 residues. CDR3 nucleotide sequence: TGTGCCAGCAGTGGGACTGAAGCCTACGAGCAGTACTTC. It yields the protein CASSGTEAYEQYF.

This sequence joins TRBV2 and TRBJ1-2; the match to TRBD1 covers 9 bases. This CDR3 is built from 14 residues. Trimming removed 4 bases from V and 4 bases from J; junction bases left unmatched: 4. The germline CDR1 and CDR2 sequences are SNHLY and FYNNEI. CDR3 coding DNA: TGTGCCAGCAGTGCGACAGGGGGACTCTATGGCTACACCTTC. Its protein product is CASSATGGLYGYTF.

The table lists this clone with a count of one. The V gene is TRBV6-1, the J gene TRBJ1-5, with TRBD1 as a possible D gene (5 bases). Germline V gene data show CDR1 as MNHNS and CDR2 as SASEGT. The CDR3 sequence is 15 residues long. Trimming cost V 3 bases and J 7 bases, with 16 bases left between them. The CDR3 here is CASSEGQVPGQPQHF. The CDR3 nucleotides are TGTGCCAGCAGTGAGGGGCAGGTCCCAGGACAGCCCCAGCATTTT.

J is TRBJ2-7 and V is TRBV11-2; the D gene is possibly TRBD1 (5 bases). The CDR3 consists of 13 residues. V gave up 2 bases and J gave up 2 bases, with 7 bases separating them. Germline lookup yields CDR1 SGHAT and CDR2 FQNNGV. This chain's CDR3 is CASSLFRAYEQYF. As DNA, the CDR3 is TGTGCCAGCAGCTTATTCAGGGCCTACGAGCAGTACTTC.

The V gene is TRBV19, the J gene TRBJ1-1; 7 bases fit TRBD1. Germline V gene lookup returns CDR1 LNHDA and CDR2 SQIVND (reference sequence). The CDR3 runs to 20 residues. V was pared by 3 bases and J by 4 bases, with 23 bases of the junction left unmatched. The CDR3 reads CASSMASRGQFGFVATEAFF. CDR3 DNA: TGTGCCAGTAGTATGGCGTCGCGGGGACAGTTCGGCTTTGTGGCCACTGAAGCTTTCTTT. Supplemented by reference TRBV19 and TRBJ1-1, the full variable domain reads DGGITQSPKYLFRKEGQNVTLSCEQNLNHDAMYWYRQDPGQGLRLIYYSQIVNDFQKGDIAEGYSVSREKKESFPLTVTSAQKNPTAFYLCASSMASRGQFGFVATEAFFGQGTRLTVV.

The chain joins TRBV2 to TRBJ1-1, with 9 positions matching TRBD1. The V and J ends lost 10 bases and 1 base, in that order; junction bases with no gene match: 7. The CDR3 has 14 amino acids. Looked up from germline, CDR1 is SNHLY and CDR2 is FYNNEI. CDR3: CATRQGDGNTEAFF. CDR3 sequence (DNA): TGTGCCACCCGACAGGGGGACGGGAACACTGAAGCTTTCTTT.

This clone was observed once. The chain uses TRBV5-4 and TRBJ1-2; 8 bases align to TRBD1. The CDR3 loop spans 14 amino acids. Germline loops: CDR1 SGHNT, CDR2 YYREEE (reference sequence). The trim removed 4 bases at V and 7 bases at J, leaving 9 bases unmatched. CDR3 loop: CASSPEDRAGGYTF. CDR3 nucleotides: TGTGCCAGCAGCCCCGAGGACAGGGCTGGTGGCTACACCTTC.

V gene TRBV2 combines with J gene TRBJ1-1; perhaps TRBD1 as D (5 bases). V was trimmed by 8 bases and J by 6 bases, leaving 19 bases between them. The germline V gene has CDR1 SNHLY and CDR2 FYNNEI. The CDR3 consists of 14 residues. The CDR3 bases are TGTGCCAGCCCTACTTCCCAGGGTCCCCCTGAAGCTTTCTTT. Translated: CASPTSQGPPEAFF.

This chain links TRBV28 with TRBJ2-7; possible D gene TRBD2, 5 bases. CDR1 is MDHEN, CDR2 SYDVKM, per germline. This CDR3 contains 12 residues. V dropped 2 bases and J dropped 5 bases, with 7 bases sitting between them. The DNA of the CDR3 is TGTGCCAGCAGTTTAACCGGGGACGAGCAGTACTTC. This gives the protein CASSLTGDEQYF.

The CDR3 nucleotides read TGTGCCAGCAGTAGGAGATGGGAAAAACTGTTTTTT. Its translation: CASSRRWEKLFF. The chain carries TRBV28 and TRBJ1-4; D gene ambiguous. Trimming pared 5 bases from V and 8 bases from J, leaving 9 bases between. CDR1 and CDR2 (germline): MDHEN, SYDVKM. CDR3 length: 12 amino acids.